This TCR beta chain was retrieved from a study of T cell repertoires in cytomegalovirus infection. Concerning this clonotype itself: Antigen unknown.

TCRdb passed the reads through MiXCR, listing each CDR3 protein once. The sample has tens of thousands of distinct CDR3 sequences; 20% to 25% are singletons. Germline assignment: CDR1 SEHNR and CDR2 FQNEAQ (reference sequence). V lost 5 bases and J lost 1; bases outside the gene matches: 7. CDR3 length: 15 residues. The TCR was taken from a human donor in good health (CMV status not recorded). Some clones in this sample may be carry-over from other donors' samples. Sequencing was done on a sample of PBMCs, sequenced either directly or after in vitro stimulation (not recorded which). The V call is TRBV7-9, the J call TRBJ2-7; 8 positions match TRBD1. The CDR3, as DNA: TGTGCCAGCAGCGTTGGGACAGGACGATCCTACGAGCAGTACTTC. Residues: CASSVGTGRSYEQYF. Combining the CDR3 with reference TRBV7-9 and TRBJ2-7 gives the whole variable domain DTGVSQNPRHKITKRGQNVTFRCDPISEHNRLYWYRQTLGQGPEFLTYFQNEAQLEKSRLLSDRFSAERPKGSFSTLEIQRTEQGDSAMYLCASSVGTGRSYEQYFGPGTRLTVT.